This T cell receptor (beta chain) was retrieved from a study of shared clonotypes between healthy human individuals. About this clone itself: The sample has other DNA sequences that encode this CDR3 too.

CD8 cells regarded as naive lacked CD45RO, were positively chosen for CCR7, and omitted terminally differentiated effector memory CD45RA+ cells. The method was immunoSEQ multiplex PCR; TCRdb's version includes in-frame clones alone and lacks a portion of them. The data contain roughly 2.1 million clones, more than 85% of them singletons. Specimen: naive CD8+ T cells from PBMCs. The TCR originated in a man aged 18 to 29 in good health. Some clones in this sample may be carry-over from other donors' samples.

The CDR3 here is CASSLELAGGETQYF. The CDR3 DNA reads as TGTGCCAGCAGCTTAGAACTAGCGGGAGGAGAGACCCAGTACTTC. The rearrangement joins TRBV11-2 to TRBJ2-5; 12 bases are shared with TRBD2. Germline CDR1 is SGHAT and CDR2 is FQNNGV. The ends lost 0 bases at V and 4 bases at J; junction bases unmatched: 0. The CDR3 has 15 residues.